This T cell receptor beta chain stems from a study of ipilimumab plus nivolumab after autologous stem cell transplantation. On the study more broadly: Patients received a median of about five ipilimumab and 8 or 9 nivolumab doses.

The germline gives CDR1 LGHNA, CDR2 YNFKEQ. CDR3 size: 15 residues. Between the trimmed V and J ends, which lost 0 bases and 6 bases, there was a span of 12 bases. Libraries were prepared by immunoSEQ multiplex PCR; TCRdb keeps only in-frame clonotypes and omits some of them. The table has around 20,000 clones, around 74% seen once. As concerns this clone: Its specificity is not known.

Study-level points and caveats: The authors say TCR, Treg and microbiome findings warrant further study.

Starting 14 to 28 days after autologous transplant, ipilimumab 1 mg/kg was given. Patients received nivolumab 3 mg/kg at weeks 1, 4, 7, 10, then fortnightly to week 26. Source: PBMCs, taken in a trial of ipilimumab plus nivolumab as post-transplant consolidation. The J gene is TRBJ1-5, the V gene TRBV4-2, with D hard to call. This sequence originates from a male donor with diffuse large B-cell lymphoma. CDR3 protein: CASSQDGQAGQPQHF. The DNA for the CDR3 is TGTGCCAGCAGCCAAGACGGCCAGGCAGGTCAGCCCCAGCATTTT.